The entry below describes one T cell receptor beta chain. These data originate in a study of cytomegalovirus exposure and HLA in healthy donors. Both 60 Vbeta primers and 13 Jbeta primers went into the PCR. The protocol was immunoSEQ multiplex PCR, while the TCRdb copy is restricted to in-frame clones and leaves out a portion. Of about 67,000 clones listed, about three quarters are singletons. The CDR3 sequence is 14 residues long. V lost 2 bases, J lost 7 bases, and 6 bases stayed unmatched. The germline V gene has CDR1 SGHNT and CDR2 YYREEE (reference sequence). The sample consisted of PBMCs. The sequence came from a man in his forties in good health and CMV-seronegative. J is TRBJ1-2 and V is TRBV5-4; 9 bases agree with TRBD1. The CDR3 sequence: CASSLGTGFGGYTF. The CDR3 nucleotides are TGTGCCAGCAGCTTAGGGACAGGGTTTGGTGGCTACACCTTC.